The rows below give T cell receptor beta chains drawn from one sample of a study of shared clonotypes between healthy human individuals. Profiling relied on immunoSEQ multiplex PCR, and the TCRdb table lists in-frame clones only, not all of them. The sample lists hundreds of thousands of clones; 95% to 96% were seen once. Material: naive CD8+ T cells sorted from blood. Every receptor here comes from a woman aged 25 to 39 in good health. CDR3s include the opening cysteine and the closing phenylalanine or tryptophan. Fields, in order: J gene, clone size, V gene, D gene, CDR3 DNA, CDR3 protein. The D gene is left open where the match is weak. Rows may omit the clone size; those that give it use once, few, many or a size class.

TRBJ1-2	NA	TRBV29-1	NA	TGCAGCGTTGTTGACAGCGGGGCCGGCTACACCTTC	CSVVDSGAGYTF
TRBJ1-4	NA	TRBV28	NA	TGTGCCAGCAGTTTTGATTGGGTCAGGATCGATAATGAAAAACTGTTTTTT	CASSFDWVRIDNEKLFF
TRBJ1-4	NA	TRBV25-1	NA	TGTGCCAGCGCCGGGCCCATGGAGAAACTGTTTTTT	CASAGPMEKLFF
TRBJ2-2	NA	TRBV29-1	NA	TGCAGCGTTGATGACCCCAATGGGTCCGGGGAGCTGTTTTTT	CSVDDPNGSGELFF
TRBJ2-3	NA	TRBV4-2	NA	TGTGCCAGCAGCCAAGATCCGGGAAACACAGATACGCAGTATTTT	CASSQDPGNTDTQYF
TRBJ1-1	NA	TRBV28	NA	TGTGCCAGCAGTTTACCCCCAATGAGGGGAGGACCGAACACTGAAGCTTTCTTT	CASSLPPMRGGPNTEAFF
TRBJ1-4	NA	TRBV7-9	NA	TGTGCCAGCAGCCTGTCGAGTTGGGAAATTGAAAAACTGTTTTTT	CASSLSSWEIEKLFF
TRBJ2-7	NA	TRBV10-2	TRBD2	TGCGCCAGCAAAACTAGCGGGATGCTTTACGAGCAGTACTTC	CASKTSGMLYEQYF
TRBJ2-7	NA	TRBV4-2	TRBD2	TGTGCCAGCAGCCAAGATAAGGGACTAGCGGGAGTCTCCTACGAGCAGTACTTC	CASSQDKGLAGVSYEQYF
TRBJ2-1	NA	TRBV5-4	TRBD1	TGTGCCAGCAGCTCCGACAGGGGTAATGAGCAGTTCTTC	CASSSDRGNEQFF
TRBJ2-7	NA	TRBV6-5	NA	TGTGCCAGCAGAATATCCTCCGACTCCTACGAGCAGTACTTC	CASRISSDSYEQYF
TRBJ2-7	once	TRBV27	NA	TGTGCCAGCTCCCCGACCCAGGCTCTCTACGAGCAGTACTTC	CASSPTQALYEQYF
TRBJ1-2	NA	TRBV28	TRBD1	TGTGCCAGCAGGGGCAATGAGGGGGCTGGGTATGGCTACACCTTC	CASRGNEGAGYGYTF
TRBJ1-5	NA	TRBV28	NA	TGTGCCAGCAGTTTGGGGTTTAATCAGCCCCAGCATTTT	CASSLGFNQPQHF
TRBJ2-2	NA	TRBV10-2	NA	TGCGCCAGCAGTGAATCCCGGTTCACCGGGGAGCTGTTTTTT	CASSESRFTGELFF
TRBJ2-3	NA	TRBV11-3	TRBD2	TGTGCCAGCAGCTCGCGGGAGCGGGGGACAGATACGCAGTATTTT	CASSSRERGTDTQYF
TRBJ1-4	NA	TRBV15	NA	TGTGCCACCAGCAGAGAAGGGGTTGCAACTAATGAAAAACTGTTTTTT	CATSREGVATNEKLFF
TRBJ2-7	NA	TRBV2	NA	TGTGCCAGCAGGGGTTTCGGGTATTACGAGCAGTACTTC	CASRGFGYYEQYF
TRBJ2-7	NA	TRBV5-4	TRBD2	TGTGCCAGCAGCTTAGAGGGAGGGCGCTACGAGCAGTACTTC	CASSLEGGRYEQYF
TRBJ2-7	NA	TRBV28	NA	TGTGCCAGCAGTTCCGGACGGACGTTCGCCGAGCAGTACTTC	CASSSGRTFAEQYF
TRBJ2-7	NA	TRBV5-1	NA	TGCGCCAGCAGCTTGTTAGGGGACGAGCAGTACTTC	CASSLLGDEQYF
TRBJ2-2	NA	TRBV28	TRBD1	TGTGCCAGCAGTTTAAGAGGGACAGGGGGTAGCACCGGGGAGCTGTTTTTT	CASSLRGTGGSTGELFF
TRBJ1-5	few	TRBV7-2	TRBD1	TGTGCCAGCAGCTCGGGGACAGGGGGCGTTCAGCCCCAGCATTTT	CASSSGTGGVQPQHF
TRBJ2-1	NA	TRBV2	NA	TGTGCCAGCAGTGACCACTCCTACAATGAGCAGTTCTTC	CASSDHSYNEQFF
TRBJ2-2	NA	TRBV7-9	NA	TGTGCCAGCAGCTTAGGGGATAGTGGAGGGGAGCTGTTTTTT	CASSLGDSGGELFF
TRBJ2-7	NA	TRBV19	NA	TGTGCCAGTAGTACGAGGACAAGTTACGAGCAGTACTTC	CASSTRTSYEQYF
TRBJ1-1	NA	TRBV19	TRBD1	TGTGCCAGTAGTCAAGCCCCGACAGGGGTCCTCACTGAAGCTTTCTTT	CASSQAPTGVLTEAFF
TRBJ2-7	NA	TRBV29-1	TRBD1	TGCAGCGTTGAAATCCGGGACAGGGAATTCGAGCAGTACTTC	CSVEIRDREFEQYF
TRBJ2-7	NA	TRBV4-2	TRBD2	TGTGCCAGCAGCCAAGAGTCATCTAGCGGGAGTTTCGAGCAGTACTTC	CASSQESSSGSFEQYF
TRBJ2-1	NA	TRBV9	TRBD1	TGTGCCAGCAGCTTACAGGGGCCCTACAATGAGCAGTTCTTC	CASSLQGPYNEQFF
TRBJ2-1	NA	TRBV28	NA	TGTGCCAGCAGTGCTAGCGTAAAAAATGAGCAGTTCTTC	CASSASVKNEQFF
TRBJ1-1	NA	TRBV25-1	TRBD1	TGTGCCAGCACACACGACAGGGGGGAAGCTTTCTTT	CASTHDRGEAFF
TRBJ1-2	NA	TRBV2	NA	TGTGCCAGCAGTGAAAAAACAGCCCCTCTTGGCTACACCTTC	CASSEKTAPLGYTF
TRBJ1-2	NA	TRBV6-6	NA	TGTGCCAGCAGTTCCGGGACGGGACGATATGGCTACACCTTC	CASSSGTGRYGYTF
TRBJ1-2	NA	TRBV28	NA	TGTGCCAGCAGTCTCCGCAGGGGCCACTATGGCTACACCTTC	CASSLRRGHYGYTF
TRBJ2-1	NA	TRBV4-1	TRBD2	TGCGCCAGCAGCCAAGATGGGCTAGCGGGGCAGTTCTTC	CASSQDGLAGQFF
TRBJ2-2	NA	TRBV11-3	NA	TGTGCCAGCAGCTTAGTGGGTAGTGCCACCGGGGAGCTGTTTTTT	CASSLVGSATGELFF
TRBJ2-1	NA	TRBV7-6	NA	TGTGCCAGCAGCTTAGGTCCAGGGGTAGGGTACAATGAGCAGTTCTTC	CASSLGPGVGYNEQFF